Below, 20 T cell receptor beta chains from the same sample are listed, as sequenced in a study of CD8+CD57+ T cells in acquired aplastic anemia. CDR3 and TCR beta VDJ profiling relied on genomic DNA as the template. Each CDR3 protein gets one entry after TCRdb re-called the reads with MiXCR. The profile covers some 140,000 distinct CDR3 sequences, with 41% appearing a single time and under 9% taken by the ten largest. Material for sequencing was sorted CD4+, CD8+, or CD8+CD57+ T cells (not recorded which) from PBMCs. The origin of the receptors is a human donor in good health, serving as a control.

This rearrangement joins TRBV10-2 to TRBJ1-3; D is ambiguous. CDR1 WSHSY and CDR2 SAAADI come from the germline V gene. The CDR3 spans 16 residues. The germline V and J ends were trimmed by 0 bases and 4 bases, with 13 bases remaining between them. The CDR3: CASSESPTSPGNTIYF. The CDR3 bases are TGCGCCAGCAGTGAGTCGCCGACCAGCCCGGGAAACACCATATATTTT.

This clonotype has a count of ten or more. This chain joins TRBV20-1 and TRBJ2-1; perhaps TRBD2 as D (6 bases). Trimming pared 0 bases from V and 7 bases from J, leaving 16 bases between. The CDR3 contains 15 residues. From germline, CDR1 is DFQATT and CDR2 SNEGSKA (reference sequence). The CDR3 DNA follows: TGCAGTGCTAGAGACCCGGGAGTGGGGTTGAATGAGCAGTTCTTC. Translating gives CSARDPGVGLNEQFF.

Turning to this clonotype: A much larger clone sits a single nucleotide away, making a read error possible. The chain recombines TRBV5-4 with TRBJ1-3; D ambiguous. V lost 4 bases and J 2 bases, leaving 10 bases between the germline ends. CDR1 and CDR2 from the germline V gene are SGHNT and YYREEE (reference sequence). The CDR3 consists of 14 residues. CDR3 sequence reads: CASSVERTGNTIYF. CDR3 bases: TGTGCCAGCAGCGTGGAAAGGACTGGAAACACCATATATTTT.

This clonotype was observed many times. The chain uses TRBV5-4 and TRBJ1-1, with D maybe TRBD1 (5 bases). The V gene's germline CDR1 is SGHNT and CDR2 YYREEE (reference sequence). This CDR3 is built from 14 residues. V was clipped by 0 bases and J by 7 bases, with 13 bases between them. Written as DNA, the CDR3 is TGTGCCAGCAGCTTGGTAGCCACAGGTCGTGAAGCTTTCTTT. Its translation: CASSLVATGREAFF.

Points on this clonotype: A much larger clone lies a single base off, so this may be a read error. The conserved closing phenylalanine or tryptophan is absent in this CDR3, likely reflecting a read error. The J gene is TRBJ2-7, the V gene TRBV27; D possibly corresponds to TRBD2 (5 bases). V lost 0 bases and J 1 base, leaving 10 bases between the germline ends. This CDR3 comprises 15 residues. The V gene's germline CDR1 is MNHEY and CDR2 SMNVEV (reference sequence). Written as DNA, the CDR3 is TGTGCCAGCAGTTTATCGAGGGTCAGATCCTACGAGCAGTACCTC. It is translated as CASSLSRVRSYEQYL.

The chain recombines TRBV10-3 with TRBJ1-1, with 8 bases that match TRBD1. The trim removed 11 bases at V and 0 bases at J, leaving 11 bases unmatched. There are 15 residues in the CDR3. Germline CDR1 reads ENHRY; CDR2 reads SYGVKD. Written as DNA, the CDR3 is TGTGCCGGCAGTTTATTGGGACAGGTGAACACTGAAGCTTTCTTT. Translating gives CAGSLLGQVNTEAFF.

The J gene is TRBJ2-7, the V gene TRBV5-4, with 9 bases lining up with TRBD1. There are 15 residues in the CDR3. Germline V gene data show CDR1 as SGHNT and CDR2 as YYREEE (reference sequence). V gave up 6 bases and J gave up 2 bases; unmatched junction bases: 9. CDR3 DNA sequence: TGTGCCAGCACCTCCGGGGGGACAGGGACCTACGAGCAGTACTTC. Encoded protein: CASTSGGTGTYEQYF.

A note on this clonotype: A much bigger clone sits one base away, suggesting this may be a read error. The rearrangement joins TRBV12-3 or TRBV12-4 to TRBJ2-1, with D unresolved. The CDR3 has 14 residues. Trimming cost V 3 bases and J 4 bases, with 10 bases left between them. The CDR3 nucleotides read TGTGCCAGCAGTTTGCAGCTGCCTTACAATGAGCAGTTCTTC. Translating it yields CASSLQLPYNEQFF.

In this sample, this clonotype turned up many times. The CDR3 sequence is CASSGGTASNQPQHF. For the CDR3, the DNA is TGTGCCAGCAGTGGGGGGACAGCTAGCAATCAGCCCCAGCATTTT. V usage is TRBV6-1 and J usage is TRBJ1-5; 7 bases are a match to TRBD1. Losses at the gene ends were 4 bases for V and 0 bases for J; bases not matched to a gene: 3. The CDR3 is 15 amino acids. Germline V lookup: CDR1 MNHNS, CDR2 SASEGT.

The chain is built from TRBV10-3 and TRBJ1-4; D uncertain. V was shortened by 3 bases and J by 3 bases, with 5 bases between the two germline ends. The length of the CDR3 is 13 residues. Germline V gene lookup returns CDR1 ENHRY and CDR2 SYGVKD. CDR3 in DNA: TGTGCCATCAGTGACAGGCCTAATGAAAAACTGTTTTTT. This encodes CAISDRPNEKLFF.

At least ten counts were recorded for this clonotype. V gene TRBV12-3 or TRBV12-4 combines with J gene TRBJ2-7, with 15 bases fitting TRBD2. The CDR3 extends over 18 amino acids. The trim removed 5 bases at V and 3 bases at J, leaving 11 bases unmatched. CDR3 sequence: CASSRTSGRALPSYEQYF. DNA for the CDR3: TGTGCCAGCAGTCGGACTAGCGGGAGGGCCCTTCCCAGCTACGAGCAGTACTTC.

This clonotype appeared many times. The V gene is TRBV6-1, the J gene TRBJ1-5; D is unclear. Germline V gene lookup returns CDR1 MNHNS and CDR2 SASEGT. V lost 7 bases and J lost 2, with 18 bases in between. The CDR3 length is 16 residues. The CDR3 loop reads CASIRRDGRRNQPQHF. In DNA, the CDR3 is TGTGCCAGCATTCGACGAGACGGACGGCGCAATCAGCCCCAGCATTTT.

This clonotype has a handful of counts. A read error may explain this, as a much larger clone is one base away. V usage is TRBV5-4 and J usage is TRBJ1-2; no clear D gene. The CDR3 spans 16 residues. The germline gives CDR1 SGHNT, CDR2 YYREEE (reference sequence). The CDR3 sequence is CASRLGRGVLAYGYTF. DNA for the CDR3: TGTGCCAGCCGCTTGGGTCGCGGGGTCCTGGCGTATGGCTACACCTTC.

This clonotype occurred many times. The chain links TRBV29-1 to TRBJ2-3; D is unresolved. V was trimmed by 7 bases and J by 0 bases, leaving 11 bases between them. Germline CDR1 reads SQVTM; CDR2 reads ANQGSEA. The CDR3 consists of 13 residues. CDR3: CSASPDSTDTQYF. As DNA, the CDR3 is TGCAGCGCTTCCCCGGATAGCACAGATACGCAGTATTTT.

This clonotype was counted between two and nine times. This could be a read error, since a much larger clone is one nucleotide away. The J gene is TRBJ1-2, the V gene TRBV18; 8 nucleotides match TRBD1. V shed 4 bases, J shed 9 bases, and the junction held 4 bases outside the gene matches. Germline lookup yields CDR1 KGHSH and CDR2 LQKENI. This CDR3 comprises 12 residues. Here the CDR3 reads CASSLQGVRYTF. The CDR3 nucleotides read TGTGCCAGCTCACTACAGGGGGTCCGCTACACCTTC.

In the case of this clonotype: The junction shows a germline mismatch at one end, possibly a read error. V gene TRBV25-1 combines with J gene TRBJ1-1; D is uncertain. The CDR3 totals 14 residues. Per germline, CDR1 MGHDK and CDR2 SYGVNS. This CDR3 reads CPSSESYGNTEAFF. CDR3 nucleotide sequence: TGTCCCAGCAGTGAATCGTACGGGAACACTGAAGCTTTCTTT.

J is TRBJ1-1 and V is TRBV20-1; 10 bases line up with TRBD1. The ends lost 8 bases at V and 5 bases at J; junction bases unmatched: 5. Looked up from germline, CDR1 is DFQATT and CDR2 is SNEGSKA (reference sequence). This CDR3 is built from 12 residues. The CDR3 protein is CSSGTGATEAFF. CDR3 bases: TGCAGTTCCGGGACAGGGGCAACTGAAGCTTTCTTT.

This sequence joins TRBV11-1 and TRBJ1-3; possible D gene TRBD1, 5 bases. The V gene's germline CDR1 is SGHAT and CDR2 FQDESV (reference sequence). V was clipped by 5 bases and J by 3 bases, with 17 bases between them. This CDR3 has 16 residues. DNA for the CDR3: TGTGCCAGCAGCCCCCTAGCCACAGGCGTTGGAAACACCATATATTTT. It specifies CASSPLATGVGNTIYF.

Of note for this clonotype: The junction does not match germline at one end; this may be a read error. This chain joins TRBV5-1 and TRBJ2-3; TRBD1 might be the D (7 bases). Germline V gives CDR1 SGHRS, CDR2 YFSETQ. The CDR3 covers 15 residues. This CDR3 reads CASNTAWGGTDAQYF. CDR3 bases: TGCGCCAGCAACACCGCATGGGGCGGGACAGATGCGCAGTATTTT.

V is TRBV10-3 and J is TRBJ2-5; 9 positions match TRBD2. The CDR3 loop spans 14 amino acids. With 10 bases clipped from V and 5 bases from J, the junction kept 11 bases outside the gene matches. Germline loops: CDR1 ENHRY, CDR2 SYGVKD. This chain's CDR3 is CASSIGTSRETQYF. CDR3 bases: TGTGCCAGCTCCATCGGGACTAGCAGGGAGACCCAGTACTTC.